This T cell receptor (beta chain) was recovered during a study of cytomegalovirus exposure and HLA in healthy donors. Both 60 Vbeta primers and 13 Jbeta primers went into the PCR. Data came from immunoSEQ multiplex PCR; TCRdb stores just in-frame clones and leaves some out. In the table there are over 150,000 clones, 70% to 80% of which are singletons. Concerning this clone: Its antigen is undetermined.

The germline V gene has CDR1 SGHNT and CDR2 YYREEE (reference sequence). V dropped 0 bases and J dropped 6 bases, with 9 bases sitting between them. The CDR3 is 13 residues long. The study, taken as a whole, reports: Researchers reportedly found TCR beta sequences accurately predicted most subjects' HLA-A and HLA-B alleles. Most TCR sequences were uncommon, yet certain public TCRs appeared in many donors.

The receptor's source is a girl between 10 and 17 years old in good health and CMV-seropositive. The sequencing sample was made of PBMCs. The chain employs TRBV5-4 and TRBJ2-5; D is unresolved. CDR3 DNA sequence: TGTGCCAGCAGCTTGGATCGAGGCCAGACCCAGTACTTC. Translated, it gives CASSLDRGQTQYF.